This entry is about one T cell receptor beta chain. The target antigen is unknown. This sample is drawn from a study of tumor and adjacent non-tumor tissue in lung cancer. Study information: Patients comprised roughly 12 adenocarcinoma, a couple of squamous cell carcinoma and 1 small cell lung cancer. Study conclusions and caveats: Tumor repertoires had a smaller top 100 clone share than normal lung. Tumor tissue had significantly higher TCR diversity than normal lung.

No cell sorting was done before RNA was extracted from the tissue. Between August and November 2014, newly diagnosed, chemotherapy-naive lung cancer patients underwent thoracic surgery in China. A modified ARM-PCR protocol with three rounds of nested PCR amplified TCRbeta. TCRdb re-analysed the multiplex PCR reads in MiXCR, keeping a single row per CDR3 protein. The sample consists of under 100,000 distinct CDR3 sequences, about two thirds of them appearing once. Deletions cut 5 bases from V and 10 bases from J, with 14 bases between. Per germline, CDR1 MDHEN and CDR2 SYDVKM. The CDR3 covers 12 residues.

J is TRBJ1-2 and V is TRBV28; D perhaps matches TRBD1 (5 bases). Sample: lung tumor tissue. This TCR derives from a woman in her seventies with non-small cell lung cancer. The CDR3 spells CASSVGQSDYTF. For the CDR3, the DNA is TGTGCCAGCAGTGTGGGGCAGTCCGACTACACCTTC.